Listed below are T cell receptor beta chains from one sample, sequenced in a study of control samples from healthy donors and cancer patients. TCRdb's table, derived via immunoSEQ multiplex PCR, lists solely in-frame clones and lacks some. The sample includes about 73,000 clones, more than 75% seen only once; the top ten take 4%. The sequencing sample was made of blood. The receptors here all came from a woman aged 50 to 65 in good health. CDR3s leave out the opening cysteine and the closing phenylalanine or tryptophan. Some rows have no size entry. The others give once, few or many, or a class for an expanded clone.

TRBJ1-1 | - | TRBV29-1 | SVVDGRGTEAF
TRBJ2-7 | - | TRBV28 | ASSPRTGKAPGSYEQY
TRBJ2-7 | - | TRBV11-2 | ASRRTSGLSYEQY
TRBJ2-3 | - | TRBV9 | ASTPFLAGASSDTQY
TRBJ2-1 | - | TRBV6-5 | ASSYGDSAGYNEQF
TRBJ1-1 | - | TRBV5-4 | ASSLRTGGAKNTEAF
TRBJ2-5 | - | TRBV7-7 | ASSLDLSQQETQY
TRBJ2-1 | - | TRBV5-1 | ASSPGTSGFEQF
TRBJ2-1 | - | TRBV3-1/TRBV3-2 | ASSQGGLWPYNEQF
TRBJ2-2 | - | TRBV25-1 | ASSEIPGGPGELF
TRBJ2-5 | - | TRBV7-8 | ASSSGRAIRVQETQY
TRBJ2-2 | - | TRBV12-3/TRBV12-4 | ASSRGSGELF
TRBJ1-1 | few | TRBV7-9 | ASSFDRVYTEAF
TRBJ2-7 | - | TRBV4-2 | ASSLRSGRDPKHYEQY
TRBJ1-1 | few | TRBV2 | ASRSRTSQGRAF
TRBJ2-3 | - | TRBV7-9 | ASSLGSGLDTQY